This T cell receptor beta chain was sequenced in a study of blood T cell repertoires in COVID-19 (dated by TCRdb to 2020 to 2022). At the level of the whole study: The collaborator samples originated in the United States, Italy and Spain and spanned the acute and convalescent phases of COVID-19. Samples came from the ongoing ImmuneRACE study (first 160 participants) plus 1,254 subjects from 6 global collaborators. Subjects who had been exposed to COVID-19, were actively infected with it, or had recovered from it provided the deeply sampled blood TCRbeta repertoires that made up the dataset. A de-identified subject ID, COVID-19 status, age in years and sex were almost always included in the sample metadata. Where available, HLA class I and class II types were taken from metadata supplied by the sample provider and were not determined by assay-based typing. The material from the prospective study consisted of cDNA or gDNA derived from T cells, B-cell-depleted T cells, or PBMCs. A freely available public database, intended as a resource for researchers studying the immune response to SARS-CoV-2, is where the repertoires were released. Overall study outcomes, separate from this receptor: Clinical and demographic metadata were provided uncurated, with the amount varying by source and participant.

One collaborating source in Seattle enrolled patients during active infection and followed them longitudinally through the course of disease. Each collaborating institution followed its own protocols to collect whole blood in K2EDTA tubes. For TCRbeta analysis, collaborator samples were shipped as frozen whole blood, as isolated PBMCs, or as DNA extracted from either sample type. Deletion took 6 bases off V and 5 bases off J, with a span of 11 bases between the germline ends. The germline V gene provides CDR1 MNHEY and CDR2 SVGAGI. The CDR3 holds 13 amino acids from the cysteine to the phenylalanine. Only the CDR3 part of the read is kept: 39 bases, read in frame from the first base. This clone was detected a few times. Its target antigen remains unknown. Base qualities are not provided; no much larger clone lies one nucleotide away. TCRbeta CDR3 regions were amplified from genomic DNA using the immunoSEQ Assay, a bias-controlled multiplex PCR. In the paper's pipeline: Nucleated cell counts per sample were estimated from amplification of reference gene primers within the assay. Sequence reads were collapsed and filtered to measure the absolute abundance of every unique TCRbeta CDR3 rearrangement. For each sample, productive Simpson clonality was calculated by taking the square root of Simpson's diversity index across productive rearrangements. TCRdb took over this immuneACCESS table, retaining in-frame rearrangements with V and J assigned. Such tables are incomplete; in checked studies, under half of the missing clones stem from an unresolved V gene, and the remainder is unexplained. D and trimming were read from the DNA, whereas the V and J calls and clone size are those reported in that table. Within this sample are 200,000 to 250,000 clones, with around nine tenths of them counted one time only. Around 0.83% of the sample rests with the top ten.

Sample: peripheral blood. Recombination connected TRBV6-5 to TRBJ1-5, with no confident D gene call. The TCR sequence derives from a man under 40 with COVID-19, enrolled during active disease. The nucleotide sequence is given as TGTGCCAGCAGAAAGGAGATTGATCAGCCCCAGCATTTT. It is translated as CASRKEIDQPQHF.